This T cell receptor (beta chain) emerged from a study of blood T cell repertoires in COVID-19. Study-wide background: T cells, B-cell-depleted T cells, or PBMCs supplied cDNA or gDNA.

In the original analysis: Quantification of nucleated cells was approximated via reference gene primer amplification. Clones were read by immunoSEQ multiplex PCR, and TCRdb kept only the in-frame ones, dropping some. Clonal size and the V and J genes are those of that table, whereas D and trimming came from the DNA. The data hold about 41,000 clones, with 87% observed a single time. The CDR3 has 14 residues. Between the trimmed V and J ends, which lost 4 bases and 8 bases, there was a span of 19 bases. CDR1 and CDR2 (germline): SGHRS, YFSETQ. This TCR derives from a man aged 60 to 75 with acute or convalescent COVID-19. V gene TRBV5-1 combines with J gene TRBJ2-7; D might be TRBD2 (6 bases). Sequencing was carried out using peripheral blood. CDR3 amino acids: CASSGGTENLQQYF. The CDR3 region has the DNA TGCGCCAGCAGCGGGGGGACCGAGAATTTACAGCAGTACTTC.